These 19 T cell receptor beta chains were all obtained from the same sample, sequenced in a study of T-cell memory formation after mild COVID-19. In TCRdb, the 5' RACE reads were re-called with MiXCR into one record per CDR3 protein. The profile covers over 130,000 distinct CDR3 sequences, with more than 13% appearing a single time and about 27% taken by the ten largest. The sample comprised PBMCs or a T cell subset sorted from them (not recorded which). The receptor source for this set is an adult woman who had mild COVID-19 (a few samples of this study predate the infection). Cell type and time point are not known.

This clonotype has a handful of counts. The chain uses TRBV24-1 and TRBJ1-5; 7 bases agree with TRBD1. Losses at the gene ends were 4 bases for V and 1 base for J; bases not matched to a gene: 6. The germline gives CDR1 KGHDR, CDR2 SFDVKD. The CDR3 sequence is 16 residues long. The CDR3 loop is CATSESQGWSNQPQHF. CDR3 bases: TGTGCCACCAGTGAGTCACAGGGGTGGAGCAATCAGCCCCAGCATTTT.

This clonotype came up a few times. The chain joins TRBV7-6 to TRBJ2-1; 12 nucleotides line up with TRBD2. V lost 5 bases, J lost 0 bases, and 5 bases stayed unmatched. Germline V gene lookup returns CDR1 SGHVS and CDR2 FNYEAQ. The CDR3 is made up of 17 amino acids. The chain's CDR3 is CASSRTSGASSYNEQFF. Here the CDR3 DNA reads TGTGCCAGCAGCCGGACTAGCGGGGCCAGCTCCTACAATGAGCAGTTCTTC.

The gene calls are TRBV15 and TRBJ1-5, with 7 nucleotides matching TRBD1. In germline, CDR1 is LNHNV, CDR2 YYDKDF (reference sequence). The trim removed 1 base at V and 7 bases at J, leaving 7 bases unmatched. This CDR3 contains 15 residues. The CDR3 nucleotides read TGTGCCACCAGCAGAGGGGGACAGATCAAACAGCCCCAGCATTTT. This gives the protein CATSRGGQIKQPQHF.

This clonotype has just a few counts. The rearrangement joins TRBV9 to TRBJ2-1; D gene uncertain. Germline V gives CDR1 SGDLS, CDR2 YYNGEE. The germline V and J ends were trimmed by 4 bases and 0 bases, with 11 bases remaining between them. The CDR3 length is 15 residues. The CDR3 sequence: CASSPQGASYNEQFF. CDR3 nucleotides: TGTGCCAGCAGCCCGCAAGGAGCCTCCTACAATGAGCAGTTCTTC.

CDR3 in DNA: TGTGCCAGCAGCTCCTCCCAGGGACAGTCCTACGAGCAGTACTTC. This gives the protein CASSSSQGQSYEQYF. J is TRBJ2-7 and V is TRBV7-6; 7 positions match TRBD1. The CDR3 has 15 residues. Trimming removed 4 bases from V and 1 base from J; junction bases left unmatched: 7. From germline, CDR1 is SGHVS and CDR2 FNYEAQ.

V and J are TRBV27 and TRBJ1-1; D possibly corresponds to TRBD1 (5 bases). Per germline, CDR1 MNHEY and CDR2 SMNVEV (reference sequence). This CDR3 has 14 residues. Trimming took 4 bases from V and 7 from J, leaving 16 bases between them. The CDR3: CASSSEGPDNEAFF. CDR3 nucleotide sequence: TGTGCCAGCAGTTCGGAGGGACCCGATAATGAAGCTTTCTTT.

A few counts support this clonotype. The V and J genes are TRBV7-9 and TRBJ2-7; D is tentatively TRBD1 or TRBD2 (5 bases each). Germline assignment: CDR1 SEHNR and CDR2 FQNEAQ (reference sequence). Trimming took 1 base from V and 2 from J, leaving 15 bases between them. The CDR3 totals 16 residues. The CDR3 protein is CASSLVRGTLTYEQYF. The CDR3 region has the DNA TGTGCCAGCAGCTTAGTCAGAGGGACCCTAACCTACGAGCAGTACTTC. The entire variable domain, with the rest obtained from reference TRBV7-9 and TRBJ2-7, is as follows: DTGVSQNPRHKITKRGQNVTFRCDPISEHNRLYWYRQTLGQGPEFLTYFQNEAQLEKSRLLSDRFSAERPKGSFSTLEIQRTEQGDSAMYLCASSLVRGTLTYEQYFGPGTRLTVT.

This clonotype occurred a few times. V and J are TRBV15 and TRBJ1-2; D might be TRBD1 (6 bases). Trimming took off 3 bases at V and 2 bases at J, with 7 bases between the two ends. The V gene's germline CDR1 is LNHNV and CDR2 YYDKDF (reference sequence). The CDR3 runs to 13 residues. The CDR3 reads CATSSTGNYGYTF. CDR3 nucleotides: TGTGCCACCAGCAGTACAGGGAACTATGGCTACACCTTC.

The sample holds a few counts of this clonotype. The chain uses TRBV4-1 and TRBJ2-1; D unresolved. From germline, CDR1 is MGHRA and CDR2 YSYEKL. The ends were cut back, 6 bases at V and 0 bases at J, with 9 bases in the middle. There are 14 residues in the CDR3. CDR3 residues: CASRDGGSYNEQFF. DNA of the CDR3: TGCGCCAGCAGAGACGGCGGCTCCTACAATGAGCAGTTCTTC.

The chain is built from TRBV12-3 or TRBV12-4 and TRBJ2-7, with 9 bases identical to TRBD1. The junction had 7 bases not matched to a gene; V was cut back by 6 bases and J by 4 bases. CDR3 length equals 14 residues. Here the CDR3 reads CASRPTGQGYEQYF. The CDR3 DNA reads TGTGCCAGCAGGCCCACCGGACAGGGGTACGAGCAGTACTTC.

A few counts support this clonotype. The chain couples TRBV5-6 to TRBJ2-7; TRBD1 is a possible D gene (6 bases). The CDR3 consists of 16 residues. Germline CDR1 reads SGHDT; CDR2 reads YYEEEE. The V end lost 2 bases, the J end lost 4 bases, and 19 bases lay between the germline ends. In nucleotides, the CDR3 is TGTGCCAGCAGCTTATGGTCGGGCAGGGGCTGGTACGAGCAGTACTTC. It translates to CASSLWSGRGWYEQYF.

The sample holds a few counts of this clonotype. CDR3 sequence (DNA): TGTGCCAGCAGCGGGGAAAGGCTCCACAATGAGCAGTTCTTC. Amino acid sequence: CASSGERLHNEQFF. The J gene is TRBJ2-1, the V gene TRBV7-2; D is unclear. This CDR3 is built from 14 residues. The V gene lost 5 bases and the J gene lost 5 bases, with 13 bases spanning the gap. CDR1 and CDR2 (germline): SGHTA, FQGNSA.

This clonotype was seen a few times. The chain combines TRBV5-1 with TRBJ2-7; D is possibly TRBD1 or TRBD2 (5 bases each). The CDR3 loop spans 13 amino acids. CDR1 is SGHRS and CDR2 is YFSETQ in the germline V gene. V lost 3 bases to trimming and J lost 2 bases, with 9 bases between them. This CDR3 is CASSYRDPYEQYF. In nucleotides, the CDR3 is TGCGCCAGCAGCTACCGGGACCCCTACGAGCAGTACTTC.

The CDR3 region is CATRPTGDRGNGGYEQYF. Written as DNA, the CDR3 is TGTGCCACCAGACCAACCGGGGACAGGGGGAACGGCGGTTACGAGCAGTACTTC. This chain joins TRBV15 and TRBJ2-7; 11 bases line up with TRBD1. J lost 4 bases, V lost 6 bases, and 17 bases had no gene match. Germline V lookup: CDR1 LNHNV, CDR2 YYDKDF (reference sequence). The CDR3 runs 18 residues.

This clonotype was seen more than once but under ten times. This chain uses TRBV6-6 with TRBJ1-4; TRBD1 matches 7 bases. V shed 5 bases, J shed 7 bases, and the junction held 4 bases outside the gene matches. Germline lookup yields CDR1 MNHNY and CDR2 SVGAGI (reference sequence). The CDR3 is 13 residues long. The CDR3 loop reads CASSRQGGEKLFF. The CDR3 coding sequence is TGTGCCAGCAGTCGACAGGGCGGTGAAAAACTGTTTTTT.

The V gene is TRBV30, the J gene TRBJ2-7; 11 positions match TRBD1. Per germline, CDR1 GTSNPN and CDR2 SVGIG (reference sequence). The CDR3 is 13 residues long. The V and J ends lost 2 bases and 5 bases, in that order; junction bases with no gene match: 2. The CDR3 bases are TGTGCCTGGAGTTTGGGACAGGGGGACGAGCAGTACTTC. This translates into CAWSLGQGDEQYF. Based on the CDR3 plus reference TRBV30 and TRBJ2-7, the full variable domain is SQTIHQWPATLVQPVGSPLSLECTVEGTSNPNLYWYRQAAGRGLQLLFYSVGIGQISSEVPQNLSASRPQDRQFILSSKKLLLSDSGFYLCAWSLGQGDEQYFGPGTRLTVT.

This clonotype was detected a few times. The chain uses TRBV4-1 and TRBJ2-3; 7 positions match TRBD1. CDR3 length: 16 residues. V gave up 2 bases and J gave up 4 bases; unmatched junction bases: 9. Germline CDR1 MGHRA, CDR2 YSYEKL. In nucleotides, the CDR3 is TGCGCCAGCAGCCAATACAGGGGATCGGGTCCAGATACGCAGTATTTT. It is translated as CASSQYRGSGPDTQYF.

This chain joins TRBV11-2 and TRBJ1-2; D call uncertain. There are 14 residues in the CDR3. V dropped 1 base and J dropped 0 bases, with 6 bases sitting between them. CDR1 and CDR2 from the germline V gene are SGHAT and FQNNGV. The CDR3 sequence is CASSLAGTNYGYTF. CDR3 coding DNA: TGTGCCAGCAGCTTAGCGGGGACTAACTATGGCTACACCTTC.

The chain is built from TRBV11-3 and TRBJ2-7, with D tentatively TRBD1 (7 bases). With 6 bases removed from V and 1 base from J, the gap between germline ends came to 16 bases. CDR1 is SGHNT and CDR2 is YENEEA in the germline V gene. The CDR3 contains 15 residues. CDR3 nucleotide sequence: TGTGCCAGCAGACCACAGGGGACTTCTTCCTACGAGCAGTACTTC. It translates to CASRPQGTSSYEQYF.